What follows are 6 T cell receptor beta chains derived from one specimen sequenced in a study of cytomegalovirus exposure and HLA in healthy donors (dated by TCRdb to about 2017). Library preparation used the immunoSEQ multiplex PCR assay. For the multiplex PCR, a mixture combining 60 forward primers for TCR Vbeta segments and 13 reverse primers for TCR Jbeta segments was used. What TCRdb holds here is the immuneACCESS table cut down to in-frame rearrangements. Part of the clones is not present; checked against another copy, under half of the missing clones reflect an unresolved V gene, and the others are unexplained. The sample table shows 150,000 to 200,000 clones, and approximately 73% are seen once. Approximately 1.5% of the sample is held by the ten biggest clonotypes. Sequencing was carried out using PBMCs. These receptors originate from a man aged 50-60 years in good health and CMV-seronegative.

The rearrangement joins TRBV13 to TRBJ2-2, with TRBD2 matching over 7 bases. The V gene's germline CDR1 is PRHDT and CDR2 FYEKMQ (reference sequence). The CDR3 length is 16 residues. V shed 5 bases, J shed 3 bases, and the junction held 9 bases outside the gene matches. The CDR3 loop is CASSPQGLGDTGELFF. In DNA, the CDR3 is TGTGCCAGCAGCCCCCAAGGACTAGGGGACACCGGGGAGCTGTTTTTT.

The genes are TRBV5-1 and TRBJ1-2; D not certain. Germline loops: CDR1 SGHRS, CDR2 YFSETQ. Trimming removed 4 bases from V and 4 bases from J, with 11 bases in between. The CDR3 sequence is 13 residues long. This CDR3 is CASSKDGSYGYTF. In DNA form, the CDR3 reads TGCGCCAGCAGCAAGGACGGGAGCTATGGCTACACCTTC.

This chain links TRBV13 with TRBJ2-3; D not certain. Germline V gene sequence: CDR1 PRHDT, CDR2 FYEKMQ (reference sequence). This CDR3 is built from 13 residues. Trimming cost V 6 bases and J 3 bases, with 10 bases left between them. The CDR3 sequence is CASRFGVTDTQYF. The CDR3, as DNA: TGTGCCAGCAGATTTGGAGTTACAGATACGCAGTATTTT.

CDR3 coding DNA: TGTGCCAGCTCAGAGGACTCCGTTAGCAATCAGCCCCAGCATTTT. Translated, it gives CASSEDSVSNQPQHF. V gene TRBV18 combines with J gene TRBJ1-5; D unclear. Trimming removed 5 bases from V and 0 bases from J, with 11 bases in between. The germline V gene encodes CDR1 KGHSH and CDR2 LQKENI. CDR3 length: 15 amino acids.

The chain joins TRBV15 to TRBJ1-4, with 7 bases matching TRBD1. This CDR3 region has 15 residues. CDR1 and CDR2 from the germline V gene are LNHNV and YYDKDF (reference sequence). After removal of 0 bases from V and 6 bases from J, the junction contained 4 bases not matched to a gene. The CDR3: CATSREDRTYEKLFF. The CDR3 DNA follows: TGTGCCACCAGCAGAGAGGACAGGACGTATGAAAAACTGTTTTTT. The whole variable domain, remainder taken from reference TRBV15 and TRBJ1-4, is DAMVIQNPRYQVTQFGKPVTLSCSQTLNHNVMYWYQQKSSQAPKLLFHYYDKDFNNEADTPDNFQSRRPNTSFCFLDIRSPGLGDTAMYLCATSREDRTYEKLFFGSGTQLSVL.

This clone was seen a handful of times. The V call is TRBV7-9, the J call TRBJ1-2, with 7 bases matching TRBD1. With 5 bases clipped from V and 6 bases from J, the junction kept 9 bases outside the gene matches. In germline, CDR1 is SEHNR, CDR2 FQNEAQ (reference sequence). The CDR3 sequence is 14 residues long. The CDR3 loop reads CASSPTGFKDGYTF. The CDR3 bases are TGTGCCAGCAGCCCGACAGGGTTTAAGGATGGCTACACCTTC. Based on the CDR3 plus reference TRBV7-9 and TRBJ1-2, the full variable domain is DTGVSQNPRHKITKRGQNVTFRCDPISEHNRLYWYRQTLGQGPEFLTYFQNEAQLEKSRLLSDRFSAERPKGSFSTLEIQRTEQGDSAMYLCASSPTGFKDGYTFGSGTRLTVV.